These 2 T cell receptor beta chains were sequenced from one sample in a study of blood T cell repertoires in COVID-19. Using immunoSEQ multiplex PCR, the repertoire was profiled, and TCRdb retains in-frame clones only, with some absent. The sample includes around 300,000 clones, nearly 90% seen only once; the top ten take about 1.5%. Sequences were obtained from PBMCs or T cells enriched from blood (not recorded which). The receptors come from a woman younger than 35 with acute COVID-19.

In its sample, this clone was seen once. A much larger clone lies a single base off, so this may be a read error. The chain recombines TRBV27 with TRBJ1-1; possible D gene TRBD1, 5 bases. Trimming took off 6 bases at V and 1 base at J, with 9 bases between the two ends. The CDR3 extends over 13 amino acids. The germline V gene has CDR1 MNHEY and CDR2 SMNVEV (reference sequence). The CDR3 here is CASSLDRNTEAFF. CDR3 DNA: TGTGCCAGCAGCTTAGACAGGAACACTGAAGCTTTCTTT.

The chain uses TRBV5-1 and TRBJ2-1, with 11 positions matching TRBD2. There are 18 residues in the CDR3. The germline V gene has CDR1 SGHRS and CDR2 YFSETQ. J lost 3 bases, V lost 2 bases, and 10 bases had no gene match. The CDR3 DNA sequence: TGCGCCAGCAGCTTCCCTCCTGTAGCGGGAGGGAACTACAATGAGCAGTTCTTC. This translates into CASSFPPVAGGNYNEQFF. Full variable domain (missing parts from reference TRBV5-1 and TRBJ2-1): KAGVTQTPRYLIKTRGQQVTLSCSPISGHRSVSWYQQTPGQGLQFLFEYFSETQRNKGNFPGRFSGRQFSNSRSEMNVSTLELGDSALYLCASSFPPVAGGNYNEQFFGPGTRLTVL.